Following are 7 T cell receptor beta chains from one sample sequenced in a study of spatial heterogeneity in lung cancer. Points from the study as a whole: Expanded alpha and beta TCR counts within tumors tracked tumor mutation counts.

Time point indicated: sample taken at primary tumor resection. TCRdb reanalysed the 5' RACE reads using MiXCR and keeps one entry per CDR3 protein. This table holds about 14,000 distinct CDR3 sequences, about 4.8% found once. These receptors lack a known antigen. The sequencing here drew on lung tumor tissue, taken at surgery. The origin of the receptors is a female donor with early-stage non-small cell lung cancer.

This clonotype was counted ten times or more. This chain connects TRBV7-2 to TRBJ2-3; D possibly corresponds to TRBD2 (6 bases). Germline V gene data show CDR1 as SGHTA and CDR2 as FQGNSA. The CDR3 covers 13 residues. Trimming cost V 0 bases and J 6 bases, with 7 bases left between them. CDR3 in amino acids: CASSLAGLDTQYF. For the CDR3, the DNA is TGTGCCAGCAGCTTAGCGGGACTGGATACGCAGTATTTT.

There are many counts of this clonotype. The chain combines TRBV5-8 with TRBJ1-1; the D gene is possibly TRBD1 (5 bases). V was trimmed by 2 bases and J by 7 bases, leaving 18 bases between them. This CDR3 contains 15 residues. Germline V gene data show CDR1 as SGHTS and CDR2 as YDEGEE. The CDR3 coding sequence is TGTGCCAGCAGCTTTCCTCGCTCTGGGGCGAGTGAAGCTTTCTTT. Protein product: CASSFPRSGASEAFF.

In its sample, this clonotype was seen many times. The chain's CDR3 is CASRGERGLGDTQYF. In DNA form, the CDR3 reads TGTGCCAGCAGGGGCGAGCGGGGACTCGGGGATACGCAGTATTTT. The chain uses TRBV6-2 or TRBV6-3 and TRBJ2-3; 7 bases fit TRBD2. The CDR3 extends over 15 amino acids. The V segment lost 6 bases and the J segment 6 bases; nucleotides outside the gene matches: 12. Germline assignment: CDR1 MNHEY and CDR2 SVGEGT.

This clonotype was found many times. The genes are TRBV7-2 and TRBJ1-5; unclear D gene. V lost 8 bases to trimming and J lost 1 base, with 15 bases between them. The germline gives CDR1 SGHTA, CDR2 FQGNSA. CDR3 length: 15 residues. The CDR3 loop reads CASALDRLSNQPQHF. CDR3 in DNA: TGTGCCAGCGCCCTAGATAGGCTGAGCAATCAGCCCCAGCATTTT.

This clonotype was seen ten or more times. The CDR3 spells CASSFPSGANVLTF. CDR3 bases: TGTGCCAGCAGCTTTCCCTCTGGGGCCAACGTCCTGACTTTC. This chain joins TRBV7-2 and TRBJ2-6; D is uncertain. V dropped 3 bases and J dropped 0 bases, with 3 bases sitting between them. Germline V CDR1 and CDR2: SGHTA, FQGNSA. CDR3 size: 14 residues.

The table lists this clonotype with many counts. The V gene is TRBV5-1, the J gene TRBJ2-5; 11 bases map to TRBD1. This CDR3 is 15 amino acids long. V shed 4 bases and J 3 bases; nucleotides not matched to a gene: 5. CDR1 SGHRS and CDR2 YFSETQ come from the germline V gene. This CDR3 reads CASSVPGQGEETQYF. In nucleotides, the CDR3 is TGCGCCAGCAGCGTCCCGGGACAGGGGGAAGAGACCCAGTACTTC.

There are many counts of this clonotype. The J gene is TRBJ2-2, the V gene TRBV7-6; D could derive from TRBD1 or TRBD2 (6 bases each). Germline V gives CDR1 SGHVS, CDR2 FNYEAQ. V lost 8 bases and J 0 bases, leaving 10 bases between the germline ends. CDR3 length: 14 residues. Here the CDR3 reads CASGGPANTGELFF. The CDR3 nucleotides are TGTGCCAGCGGGGGGCCGGCGAACACCGGGGAGCTGTTTTTT.